Sequencing of this T cell receptor (beta chain) was carried out in a study of T-cell reconstitution after alpha-beta-depleted transplantation in children. Unique molecular identifiers were incorporated into the prepared TCRbeta library. TCRdb independently ran MiXCR on the PCR reads; one entry per CDR3 protein. The data hold roughly 500,000 distinct CDR3 sequences, with approximately 13% observed a single time. Germline V lookup: CDR1 DFQATT, CDR2 SNEGSKA (reference sequence). The CDR3 covers 15 residues. V was clipped by 0 bases and J by 8 bases, with 17 bases between them. The chain joins TRBV20-1 to TRBJ2-1; D perhaps matches TRBD2 (6 bases). Sequences were derived from PBMCs from the stem cell graft donor, sampled from the stem cell graft. This sequence was found in a human donor who donated a stem cell graft to a child with combined immunodeficiency. CDR3 in amino acids: CSARDWPRLVDEQFF. CDR3 sequence (DNA): TGCAGTGCTAGAGATTGGCCGCGACTAGTAGATGAGCAGTTCTTC.